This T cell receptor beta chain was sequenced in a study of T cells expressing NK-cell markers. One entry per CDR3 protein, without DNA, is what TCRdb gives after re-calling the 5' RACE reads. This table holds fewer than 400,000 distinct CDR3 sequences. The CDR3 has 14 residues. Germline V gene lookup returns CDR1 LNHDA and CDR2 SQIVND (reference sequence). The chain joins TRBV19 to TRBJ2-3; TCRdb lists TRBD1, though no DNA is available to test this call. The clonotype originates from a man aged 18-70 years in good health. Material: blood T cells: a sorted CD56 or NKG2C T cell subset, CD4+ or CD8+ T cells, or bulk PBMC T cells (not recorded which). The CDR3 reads CASSTSGGRDTQYF.